The 22 T cell receptor beta chains given below trace back to one sample, sequenced in a study of cytomegalovirus exposure and HLA in healthy donors. In the PCR, 60 Vbeta and 13 Jbeta primers were used. Assay used: immunoSEQ multiplex PCR; TCRdb lists only in-frame clones, some missing. The table includes tens of thousands of clones, around 70% detected once. Input material: PBMCs. Every receptor here comes from a woman aged 45-59 years in good health and CMV-seropositive.

This clone appeared a single time. The rearrangement links TRBV11-2 to TRBJ2-1, with D possibly being TRBD1 (6 bases). This CDR3 region has 14 residues. Germline CDR1 reads SGHAT; CDR2 reads FQNNGV. Trimming took off 0 bases at V and 9 bases at J, with 12 bases between the two ends. In nucleotides, the CDR3 is TGTGCCAGCAGCTTAGAAGGCCAGGGGTTTGAGCAGTTCTTC. Protein: CASSLEGQGFEQFF.

This chain links TRBV5-1 with TRBJ2-6; no definite D call. The CDR3 length is 12 residues. V lost 2 bases and J lost 12, with 9 bases in between. The germline V gene encodes CDR1 SGHRS and CDR2 YFSETQ. CDR3 sequence (DNA): TGCGCCAGCAGCTTCCAAAACTCCGTCCTGACTTTC. This encodes CASSFQNSVLTF.

In its sample, this clone was seen once. V is TRBV27 and J is TRBJ2-4; D not resolved. Germline CDR1 reads MNHEY; CDR2 reads SMNVEV (reference sequence). Trimming took 7 bases from V and 8 from J, leaving 15 bases between them. The CDR3 loop spans 13 amino acids. The CDR3 reads CASKILGVDIQYF. The CDR3 DNA sequence: TGTGCCAGCAAAATCCTCGGAGTGGACATTCAGTACTTC.

The genes are TRBV7-2 and TRBJ2-7; a weak D match, TRBD2 (6 bases). Per germline, CDR1 SGHTA and CDR2 FQGNSA. Trimming stripped 5 bases from V and 3 bases from J, with 20 bases between. The CDR3 is made up of 16 amino acids. The DNA of the CDR3 is TGTGCCAGCAGCCCTGAAGGGGCGGGGTTCGGCTACGAGCAGTACTTC. This sequence encodes CASSPEGAGFGYEQYF. Full variable domain (missing parts from reference TRBV7-2 and TRBJ2-7): GAGVSQSPSNKVTEKGKDVELRCDPISGHTALYWYRQSLGQGLEFLIYFQGNSAPDKSGLPSDRFSAERTGGSVSTLTIQRTQQEDSAVYLCASSPEGAGFGYEQYFGPGTRLTVT.

This chain links TRBV11-2 with TRBJ2-4, with a tentative D call TRBD2 (6 bases). Trimming shortened V by 5 bases and J by 8 bases, and 31 bases separated the two germline ends. CDR1 is SGHAT and CDR2 is FQNNGV in the germline V gene. This CDR3 spans 19 amino acids. CDR3 protein: CASSPRRGWERAQGDIQYF. For the CDR3, the DNA is TGTGCCAGCAGCCCTCGACGGGGGTGGGAGCGGGCCCAAGGGGACATTCAGTACTTC. Drawing the rest from reference TRBV11-2 and TRBJ2-4, the complete variable domain is EAGVAQSPRYKIIEKRQSVAFWCNPISGHATLYWYQQILGQGPKLLIQFQNNGVVDDSQLPKDRFSAERLKGVDSTLKIQPAKLEDSAVYLCASSPRRGWERAQGDIQYFGAGTRLSVL.

As regards this clone: This sample includes further DNA sequences coding for the same CDR3. V and J are TRBV7-6 and TRBJ2-1, with 7 bases that match TRBD2. CDR3 size: 15 residues. V was pared by 1 base and J by 3 bases, with 3 bases of the junction left unmatched. The germline gives CDR1 SGHVS, CDR2 FNYEAQ. CDR3 DNA: TGTGCCAGCAGCTTAGATGGGAGGGGCTACAATGAGCAGTTCTTC. Protein sequence: CASSLDGRGYNEQFF.

This sequence joins TRBV5-1 and TRBJ2-1; 7 bases fit TRBD2. Trimming took 5 bases from V and 4 from J; bases not matched to a gene: 9. Germline V gene data show CDR1 as SGHRS and CDR2 as YFSETQ. The CDR3 extends over 15 amino acids. CDR3: CASSVSGLSYNEQFF. For the CDR3, the DNA is TGCGCCAGCAGTGTTAGCGGGCTTAGTTACAATGAGCAGTTCTTC.

V is TRBV4-3 and J is TRBJ2-4; perhaps TRBD2 as D (5 bases). Germline V gene lookup returns CDR1 LGHNA and CDR2 YSLEER. The ends were cut back, 0 bases at V and 8 bases at J, with 17 bases in the middle. The CDR3 is 16 residues long. This CDR3 reads CASSQETSGMVDIQYF. For the CDR3, the DNA is TGCGCCAGCAGCCAAGAGACATCGGGGATGGTGGACATTCAGTACTTC.

V and J are TRBV11-2 and TRBJ2-3, with D tentatively TRBD2 (7 bases). This CDR3 spans 14 amino acids. Germline CDR1 and CDR2: SGHAT and FQNNGV. Trimming removed 4 bases from V and 3 bases from J, with 11 bases in between. Here the CDR3 DNA reads TGTGCCAGCAGCTCAGGGGAGGGAACAGATACGCAGTATTTT. Its protein product is CASSSGEGTDTQYF. The variable domain in full, with the rest retrieved from reference TRBV11-2 and TRBJ2-3, is EAGVAQSPRYKIIEKRQSVAFWCNPISGHATLYWYQQILGQGPKLLIQFQNNGVVDDSQLPKDRFSAERLKGVDSTLKIQPAKLEDSAVYLCASSSGEGTDTQYFGPGTRLTVL.

The chain couples TRBV11-2 to TRBJ1-6; 9 bases align to TRBD1. Germline lookup yields CDR1 SGHAT and CDR2 FQNNGV. The CDR3 consists of 16 residues. V was pared by 3 bases and J by 5 bases, with 5 bases of the junction left unmatched. In nucleotides, the CDR3 is TGTGCCAGCAGCTTGACAGGGGGGTTTAATAATTCACCCCTCCACTTT. Protein sequence: CASSLTGGFNNSPLHF.

The chain combines TRBV27 with TRBJ2-2, with D tentatively TRBD2 (6 bases). Germline loops: CDR1 MNHEY, CDR2 SMNVEV (reference sequence). The ends were cut back, 3 bases at V and 5 bases at J, with 10 bases in the middle. This CDR3 is built from 14 residues. This CDR3 reads CASSLGGGTGELFF. The CDR3 DNA follows: TGTGCCAGCAGTTTGGGTGGGGGGACCGGGGAGCTGTTTTTT.

The chain combines TRBV27 with TRBJ2-5; TRBD1 aligns across 7 bases. TRBJ2-7 explains the end of the DNA better; the J call may be wrong. The CDR3 consists of 14 residues. CDR1 and CDR2 (germline): MNHEY, SMNVEV (reference sequence). CDR3 region: CASSPQGSGYEQYF. Written as DNA, the CDR3 is TGTGCCAGCAGTCCACAGGGGTCGGGCTACGAGCAGTACTTC.

V is TRBV5-1 and J is TRBJ2-7; maybe TRBD2 (6 bases). CDR1 and CDR2 (germline): SGHRS, YFSETQ. The ends were cut back, 3 bases at V and 0 bases at J, with 19 bases in the middle. CDR3 length: 17 amino acids. This CDR3 is CASSSLNGGANSYEQYF. The CDR3 nucleotides read TGCGCCAGCAGCTCCCTAAACGGAGGGGCGAACTCCTACGAGCAGTACTTC.

This rearrangement joins TRBV29-1 to TRBJ2-3; 11 nucleotides match TRBD2. The CDR3 consists of 14 residues. V lost 6 bases, J lost 4 bases, and 6 bases stayed unmatched. CDR1 SQVTM and CDR2 ANQGSEA come from the germline V gene. In DNA form, the CDR3 reads TGCAGCGTCGCACTAGCGGGAGCGGCAGATACGCAGTATTTT. This translates into CSVALAGAADTQYF.

The V and J genes are TRBV27 and TRBJ2-1; D is unclear. The CDR3 is 12 amino acids. CDR1 and CDR2 from the germline V gene are MNHEY and SMNVEV (reference sequence). V lost 5 bases and J 3 bases, leaving 5 bases between the germline ends. CDR3 DNA: TGTGCCAGCAGTCAGAACTACAATGAGCAGTTCTTC. This encodes CASSQNYNEQFF.

This clone came up once. The V call is TRBV11-2, the J call TRBJ2-2; 8 bases are a match to TRBD2. The V and J ends lost 0 bases and 4 bases, in that order; junction bases with no gene match: 7. The germline CDR1 and CDR2 sequences are SGHAT and FQNNGV. The CDR3 runs to 17 residues. The CDR3 bases are TGTGCCAGCAGCTTAGATCCGGGAGGGCTCATCACCGGGGAGCTGTTTTTT. Its translation is CASSLDPGGLITGELFF. The full variable domain, in which reference TRBV11-2 and TRBJ2-2 provide the parts outside the CDR3, is EAGVAQSPRYKIIEKRQSVAFWCNPISGHATLYWYQQILGQGPKLLIQFQNNGVVDDSQLPKDRFSAERLKGVDSTLKIQPAKLEDSAVYLCASSLDPGGLITGELFFGEGSRLTVL.

The CDR3, as DNA: TGTGCCAGCAGCTTGGACGGGACTCGTAGTTACGAGCAGTACTTC. Its translation: CASSLDGTRSYEQYF. The chain links TRBV5-8 to TRBJ2-7, with a possible D match to TRBD2 (6 bases). Germline V gene sequence: CDR1 SGHTS, CDR2 YDEGEE. The CDR3 covers 15 residues. Deletions cut 0 bases from V and 4 bases from J, with 14 bases between.

The rearrangement uses TRBV28 and TRBJ2-1; 11 bases agree with TRBD2. CDR3 size: 15 residues. CDR1 is MDHEN, CDR2 SYDVKM, per germline. After removal of 1 base from V and 9 bases from J, the junction contained 5 bases not matched to a gene. The CDR3 DNA sequence: TGTGCCAGCAGTTTATTACTAGCGGGAGTGGTTGAGCAGTTCTTC. Amino acid sequence: CASSLLLAGVVEQFF. The full variable domain, with the rest looked up from reference TRBV28 and TRBJ2-1, is DVKVTQSSRYLVKRTGEKVFLECVQDMDHENMFWYRQDPGLGLRLIYFSYDVKMKEKGDIPEGYSVSREKKERFSLILESASTNQTSMYLCASSLLLAGVVEQFFGPGTRLTVL.

This sequence joins TRBV28 and TRBJ1-2; D gene unclear. The CDR3 loop spans 13 amino acids. Trimming shortened V by 3 bases and J by 6 bases, and 11 bases separated the two germline ends. Germline-derived CDR1 and CDR2 are MDHEN and SYDVKM. The CDR3 nucleotides are TGTGCCAGCAGTTTGAGTTGGGCAGATGGCTACACCTTC. It encodes CASSLSWADGYTF.

This clone was counted a few times. The J gene is TRBJ1-2, the V gene TRBV5-4; TRBD1 aligns across 9 bases. Looked up from germline, CDR1 is SGHNT and CDR2 is YYREEE (reference sequence). The CDR3 extends over 18 amino acids. V was pared by 6 bases and J by 2 bases, with 17 bases of the junction left unmatched. The CDR3 sequence: CASTSDRDREGWNYGYTF. Written as DNA, the CDR3 is TGTGCCAGCACCTCGGACCGGGACAGGGAGGGTTGGAACTATGGCTACACCTTC. Looking up the rest from reference TRBV5-4 and TRBJ1-2 gives the full variable domain: ETGVTQSPTHLIKTRGQQVTLRCSSQSGHNTVSWYQQALGQGPQFIFQYYREEENGRGNFPPRFSGLQFPNYSSELNVNALELDDSALYLCASTSDRDREGWNYGYTFGSGTRLTVV.

This rearrangement joins TRBV7-2 to TRBJ2-7, with D unresolved. There are 12 residues in the CDR3. Trimming removed 4 bases at V and 2 bases at J, with 6 bases between. CDR1 is SGHTA and CDR2 is FQGNSA in the germline V gene. CDR3 in DNA: TGTGCCAGCAGCTCTGACACCTACGAGCAGTACTTC. Translation: CASSSDTYEQYF. Complete variable domain (other parts from reference TRBV7-2 and TRBJ2-7): GAGVSQSPSNKVTEKGKDVELRCDPISGHTALYWYRQSLGQGLEFLIYFQGNSAPDKSGLPSDRFSAERTGGSVSTLTIQRTQQEDSAVYLCASSSDTYEQYFGPGTRLTVT.

The chain uses TRBV14 and TRBJ1-1; D is perhaps TRBD1 (5 bases). Trimming pared 3 bases from V and 1 base from J, leaving 9 bases between. The CDR3 runs to 14 residues. Germline CDR1 and CDR2: SGHDN and FVKESK. The DNA for the CDR3 is TGTGCCAGCAGCCAGTGGACACAGAACACTGAAGCTTTCTTT. Its protein is CASSQWTQNTEAFF.